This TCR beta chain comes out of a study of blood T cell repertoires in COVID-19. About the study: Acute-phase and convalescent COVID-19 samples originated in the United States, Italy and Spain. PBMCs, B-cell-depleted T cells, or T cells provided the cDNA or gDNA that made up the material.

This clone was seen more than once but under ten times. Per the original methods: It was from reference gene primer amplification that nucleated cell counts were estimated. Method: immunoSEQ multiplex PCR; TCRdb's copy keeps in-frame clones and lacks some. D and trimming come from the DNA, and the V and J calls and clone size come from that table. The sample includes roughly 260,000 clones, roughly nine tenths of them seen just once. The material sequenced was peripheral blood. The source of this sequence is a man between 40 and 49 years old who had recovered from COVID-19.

The CDR3 protein is CASSYSRGNQPQHF. As DNA, the CDR3 is TGTGCCAGCAGTTACTCCCGGGGCAATCAGCCCCAGCATTTT. The chain has TRBV27 and TRBJ1-5; D ambiguous. This CDR3 is 14 amino acids long. Germline V gene data show CDR1 as MNHEY and CDR2 as SMNVEV (reference sequence). The V gene lost 4 bases and the J gene lost 2 bases, with 9 bases spanning the gap.